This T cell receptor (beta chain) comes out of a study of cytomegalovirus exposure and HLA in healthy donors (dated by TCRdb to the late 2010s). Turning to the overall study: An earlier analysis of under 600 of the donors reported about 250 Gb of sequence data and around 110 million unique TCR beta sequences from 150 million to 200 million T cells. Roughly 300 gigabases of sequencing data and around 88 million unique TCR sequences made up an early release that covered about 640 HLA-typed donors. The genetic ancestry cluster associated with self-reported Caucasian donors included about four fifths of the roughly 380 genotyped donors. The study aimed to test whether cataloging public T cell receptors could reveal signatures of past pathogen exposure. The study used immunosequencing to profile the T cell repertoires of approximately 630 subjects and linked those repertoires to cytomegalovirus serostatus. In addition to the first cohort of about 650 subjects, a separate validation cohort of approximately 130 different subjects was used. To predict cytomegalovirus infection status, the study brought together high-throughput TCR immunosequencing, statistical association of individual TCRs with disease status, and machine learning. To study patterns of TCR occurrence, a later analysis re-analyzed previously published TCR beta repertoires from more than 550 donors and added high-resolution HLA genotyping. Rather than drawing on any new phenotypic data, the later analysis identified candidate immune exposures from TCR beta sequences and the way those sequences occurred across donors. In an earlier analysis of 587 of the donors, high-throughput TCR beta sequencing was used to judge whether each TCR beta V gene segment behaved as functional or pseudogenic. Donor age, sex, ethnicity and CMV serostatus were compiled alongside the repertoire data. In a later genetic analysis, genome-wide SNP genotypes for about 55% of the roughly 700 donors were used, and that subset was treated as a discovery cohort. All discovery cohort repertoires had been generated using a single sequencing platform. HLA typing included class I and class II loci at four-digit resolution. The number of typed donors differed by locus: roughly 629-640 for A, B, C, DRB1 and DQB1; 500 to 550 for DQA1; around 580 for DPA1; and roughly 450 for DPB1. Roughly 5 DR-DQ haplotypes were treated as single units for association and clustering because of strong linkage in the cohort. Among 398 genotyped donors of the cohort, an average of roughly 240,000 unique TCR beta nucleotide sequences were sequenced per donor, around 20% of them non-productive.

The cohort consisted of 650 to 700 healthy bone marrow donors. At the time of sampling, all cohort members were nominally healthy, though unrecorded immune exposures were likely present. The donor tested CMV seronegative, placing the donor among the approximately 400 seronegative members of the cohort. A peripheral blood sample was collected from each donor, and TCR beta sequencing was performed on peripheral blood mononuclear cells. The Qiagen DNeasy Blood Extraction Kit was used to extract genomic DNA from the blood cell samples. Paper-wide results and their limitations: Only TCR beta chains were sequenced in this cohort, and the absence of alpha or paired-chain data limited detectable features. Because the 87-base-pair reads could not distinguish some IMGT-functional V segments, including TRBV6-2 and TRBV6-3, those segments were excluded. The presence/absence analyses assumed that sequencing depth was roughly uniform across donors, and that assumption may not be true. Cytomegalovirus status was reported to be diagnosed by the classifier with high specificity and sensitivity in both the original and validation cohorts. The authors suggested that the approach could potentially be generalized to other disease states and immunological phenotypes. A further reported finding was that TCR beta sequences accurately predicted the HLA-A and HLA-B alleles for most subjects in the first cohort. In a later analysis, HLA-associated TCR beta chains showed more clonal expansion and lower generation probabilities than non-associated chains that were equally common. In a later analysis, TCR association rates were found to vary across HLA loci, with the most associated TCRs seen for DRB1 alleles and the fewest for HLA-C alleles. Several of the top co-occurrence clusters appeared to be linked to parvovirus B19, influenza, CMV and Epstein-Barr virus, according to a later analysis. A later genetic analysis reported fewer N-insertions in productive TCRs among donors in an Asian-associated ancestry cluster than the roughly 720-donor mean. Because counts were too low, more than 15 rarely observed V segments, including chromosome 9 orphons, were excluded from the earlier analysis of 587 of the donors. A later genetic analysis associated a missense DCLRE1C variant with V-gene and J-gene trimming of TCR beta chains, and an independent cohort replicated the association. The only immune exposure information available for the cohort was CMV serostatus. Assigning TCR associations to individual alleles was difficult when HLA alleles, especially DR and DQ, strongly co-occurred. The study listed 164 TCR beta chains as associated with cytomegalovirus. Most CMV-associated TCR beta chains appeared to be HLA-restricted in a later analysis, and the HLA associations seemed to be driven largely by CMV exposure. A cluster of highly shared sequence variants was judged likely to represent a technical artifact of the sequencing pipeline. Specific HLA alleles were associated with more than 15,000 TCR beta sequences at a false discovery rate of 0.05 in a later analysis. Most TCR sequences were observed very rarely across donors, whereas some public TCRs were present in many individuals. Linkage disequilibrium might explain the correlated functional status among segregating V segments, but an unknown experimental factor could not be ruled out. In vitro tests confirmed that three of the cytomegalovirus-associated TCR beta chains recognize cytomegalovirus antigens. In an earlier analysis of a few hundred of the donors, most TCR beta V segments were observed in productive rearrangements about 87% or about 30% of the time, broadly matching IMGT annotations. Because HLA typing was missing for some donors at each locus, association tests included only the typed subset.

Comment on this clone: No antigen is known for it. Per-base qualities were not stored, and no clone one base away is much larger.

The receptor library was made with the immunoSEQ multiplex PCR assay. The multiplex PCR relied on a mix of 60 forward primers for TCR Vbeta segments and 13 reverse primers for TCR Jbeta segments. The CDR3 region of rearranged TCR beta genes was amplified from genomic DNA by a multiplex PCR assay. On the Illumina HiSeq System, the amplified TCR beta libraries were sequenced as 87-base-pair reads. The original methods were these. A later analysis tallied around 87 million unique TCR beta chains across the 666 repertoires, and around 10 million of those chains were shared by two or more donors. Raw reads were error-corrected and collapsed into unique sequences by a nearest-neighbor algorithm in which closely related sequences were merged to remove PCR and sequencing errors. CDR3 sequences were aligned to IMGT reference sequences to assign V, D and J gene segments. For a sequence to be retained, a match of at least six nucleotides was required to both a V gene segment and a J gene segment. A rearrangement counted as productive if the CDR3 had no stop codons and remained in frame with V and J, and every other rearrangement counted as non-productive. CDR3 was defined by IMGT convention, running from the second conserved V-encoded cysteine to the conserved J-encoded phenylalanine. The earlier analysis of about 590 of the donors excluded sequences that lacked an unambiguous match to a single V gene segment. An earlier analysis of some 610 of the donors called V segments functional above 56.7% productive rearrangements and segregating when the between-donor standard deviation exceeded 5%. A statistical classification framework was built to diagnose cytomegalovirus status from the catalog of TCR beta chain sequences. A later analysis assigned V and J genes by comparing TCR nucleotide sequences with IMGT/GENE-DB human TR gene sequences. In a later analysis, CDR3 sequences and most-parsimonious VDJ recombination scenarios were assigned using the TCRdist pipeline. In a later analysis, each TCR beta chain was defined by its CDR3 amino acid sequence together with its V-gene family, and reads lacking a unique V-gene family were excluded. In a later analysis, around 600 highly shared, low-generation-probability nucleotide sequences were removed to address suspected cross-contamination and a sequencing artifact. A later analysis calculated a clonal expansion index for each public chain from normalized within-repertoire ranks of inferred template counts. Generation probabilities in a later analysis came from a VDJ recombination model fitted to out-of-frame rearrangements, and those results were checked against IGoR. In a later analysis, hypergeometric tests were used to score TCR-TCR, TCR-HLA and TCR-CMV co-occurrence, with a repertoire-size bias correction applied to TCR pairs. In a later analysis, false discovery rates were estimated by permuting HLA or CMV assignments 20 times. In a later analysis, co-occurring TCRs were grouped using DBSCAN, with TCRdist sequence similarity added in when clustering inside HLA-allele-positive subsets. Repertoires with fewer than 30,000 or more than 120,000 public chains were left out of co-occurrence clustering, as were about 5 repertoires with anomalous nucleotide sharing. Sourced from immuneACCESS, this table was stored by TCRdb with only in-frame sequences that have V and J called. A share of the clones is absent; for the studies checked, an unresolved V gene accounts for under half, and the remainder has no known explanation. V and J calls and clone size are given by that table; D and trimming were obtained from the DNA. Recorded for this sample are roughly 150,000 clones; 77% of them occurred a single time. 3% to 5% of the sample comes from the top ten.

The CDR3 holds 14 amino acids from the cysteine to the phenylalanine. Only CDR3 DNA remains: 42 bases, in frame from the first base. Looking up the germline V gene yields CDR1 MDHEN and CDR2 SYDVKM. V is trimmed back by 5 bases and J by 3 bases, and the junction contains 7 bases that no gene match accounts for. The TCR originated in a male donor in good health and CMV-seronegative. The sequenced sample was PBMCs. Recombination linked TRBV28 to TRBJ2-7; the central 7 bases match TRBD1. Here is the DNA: TGTGCCAGCAGTCTCGACAGGGCAGGCTACGAGCAGTACTTC. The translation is CASSLDRAGYEQYF.